This TCR beta chain was captured by sequencing in a study of T cells after yellow fever vaccination. The overall study: Preparing low-cell-number fractions relied on SMART-Seq v4 Ultra Low Input.

The V end was cut by 2 bases, the J end by 13 bases, with 10 bases between. Germline V gene lookup returns CDR1 PRHDT and CDR2 FYEKMQ (reference sequence). The CDR3 is 11 amino acids. 5'RACE template switching added a universal primer site and UMIs to TCR cDNA. TCRdb fed the 5' RACE reads into MiXCR, producing one record per CDR3 protein. Among about 320,000 distinct CDR3 sequences listed, roughly 10% were seen once. Broader study findings: Some clonotypes were seen in both the CD4 and the CD8 compartments. These made up a small share and likely arose from convergent recombination.

This clonotype was picked up many times. Its cognate antigen is unknown. The receptor comes from a man aged 18 to 29 who received the YFV17D yellow fever vaccine. The specimen was CD4+ T cells sorted from PBMCs, collected 45 days after the yellow fever booster vaccination. The V call is TRBV13, the J call TRBJ2-3; D gene ambiguous. The CDR3 is CASSLNGPEYF. CDR3 DNA sequence: TGTGCCAGCAGCTTAAATGGTCCGGAGTATTTT.